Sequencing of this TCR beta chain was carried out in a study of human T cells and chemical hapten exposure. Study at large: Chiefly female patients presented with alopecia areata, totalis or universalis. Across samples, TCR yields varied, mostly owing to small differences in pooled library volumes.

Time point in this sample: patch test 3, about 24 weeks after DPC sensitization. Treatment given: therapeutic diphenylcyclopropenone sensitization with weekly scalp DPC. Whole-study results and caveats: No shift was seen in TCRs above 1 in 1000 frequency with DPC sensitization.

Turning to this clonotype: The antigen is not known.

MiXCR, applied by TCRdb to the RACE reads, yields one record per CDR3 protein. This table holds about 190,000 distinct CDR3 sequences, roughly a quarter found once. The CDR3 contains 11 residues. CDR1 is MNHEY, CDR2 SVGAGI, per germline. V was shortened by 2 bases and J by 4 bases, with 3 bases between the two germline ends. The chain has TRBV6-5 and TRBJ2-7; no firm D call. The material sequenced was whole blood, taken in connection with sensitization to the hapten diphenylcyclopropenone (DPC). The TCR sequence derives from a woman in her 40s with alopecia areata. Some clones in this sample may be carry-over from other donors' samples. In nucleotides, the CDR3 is TGTGCCAGCAGTTACATGTACGAGCAGTACTTC. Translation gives CASSYMYEQYF.